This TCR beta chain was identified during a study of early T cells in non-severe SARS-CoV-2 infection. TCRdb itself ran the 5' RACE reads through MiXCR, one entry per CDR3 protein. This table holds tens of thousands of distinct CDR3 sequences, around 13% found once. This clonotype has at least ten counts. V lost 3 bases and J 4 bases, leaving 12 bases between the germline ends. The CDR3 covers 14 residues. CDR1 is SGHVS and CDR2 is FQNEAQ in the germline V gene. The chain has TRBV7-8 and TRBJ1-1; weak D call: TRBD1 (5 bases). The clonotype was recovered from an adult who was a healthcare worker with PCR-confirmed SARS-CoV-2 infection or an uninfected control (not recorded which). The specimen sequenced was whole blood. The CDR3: CASSLAGGATEAFF. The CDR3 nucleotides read TGTGCCAGCAGCTTGGCCGGTGGGGCCACTGAAGCTTTCTTT.